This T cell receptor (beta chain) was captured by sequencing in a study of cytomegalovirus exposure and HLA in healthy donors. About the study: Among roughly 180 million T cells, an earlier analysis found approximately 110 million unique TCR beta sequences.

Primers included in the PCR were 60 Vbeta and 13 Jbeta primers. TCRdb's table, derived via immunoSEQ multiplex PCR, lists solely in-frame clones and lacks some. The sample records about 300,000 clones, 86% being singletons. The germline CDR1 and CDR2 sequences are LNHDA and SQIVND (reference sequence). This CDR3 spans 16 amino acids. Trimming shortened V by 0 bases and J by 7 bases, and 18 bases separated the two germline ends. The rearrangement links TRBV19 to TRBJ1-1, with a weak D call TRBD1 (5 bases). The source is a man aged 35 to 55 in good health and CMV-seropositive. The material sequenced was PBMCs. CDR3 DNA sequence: TGTGCCAGTAGTATAGACCCAGGGCACGCGCGGGGTGAAGCTTTCTTT. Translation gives CASSIDPGHARGEAFF.